This TCR beta chain appears in the sequencing data of a study of Ad26.COV2.S vaccination and SARS-CoV-2 variants (TCRdb year 2021). Notes on the research overall: Donors in the vaccine arm were drawn from COV1001, a multicentre, randomized, double-blind, placebo-controlled phase I-IIa trial testing Ad26.COV2.S in healthy adults. Blinding of investigators to trial group allocation was maintained during experiments and outcome assessment. The TCR-sequenced set comprised about 32 samples: some 20 Ad26.COV2.S vaccine recipients, 5 placebo recipients and 8 SARS-CoV-2 convalescent individuals. Ad26.COV2.S was administered intramuscularly at a dose of 5x10^10 or 1x10^11 viral particles, either as one shot or as two shots given 56 days apart. TCRbeta repertoire sequencing served as the tool for gauging how specific and how broad the SARS-CoV-2-reactive T cell receptors were following Ad26.COV2.S vaccination. Trial participants were randomized into five groups of five, in which low-dose or high-dose Ad26.COV2.S was given once or twice, or placebo was given on both occasions.

The immunoSEQ Assay was the method used to sequence TCRbeta CDR3 regions. After extraction, genomic DNA underwent amplification by bias-controlled multiplex PCR, followed by high-throughput sequencing. Regarding the original processing steps: To quantify the absolute abundance of every unique TCRbeta CDR3 region, sequences were collapsed and filtered. T cell fraction was estimated by normalization of TCRbeta template counts to usable DNA, with usable DNA being measured through amplification of reference genes present in all nucleated cells. Repertoire TCRs were annotated as SARS-CoV-2-specific by exact matching of V gene, CDR3 amino acid sequence and J gene to a known reactive TCR set. MIRA supplied the reference SARS-CoV-2 TCR set, which was filtered for enrichment in COVID-19-positive ImmuneCODE repertoires so that public or cross-reactive TCRs were removed. Using the MIRA antigens, annotated TCRs were further analysed by specific ORF or by position within an ORF. Depth was the summed frequency of annotated unique rearrangements, while breadth was defined as annotated unique rearrangements over total unique productive rearrangements. TCR breadth was compared between groups using two-sided Wilcoxon rank-sum tests. In its TCRdb copy, this immuneACCESS table keeps in-frame sequences only and misses some clones. Where compared with another copy, unresolved V genes explain less than half of these, and the others have no known cause. The V and J calls and the clone size are those of that table, but D and trimming were determined from the DNA. Recorded for this sample are approximately 420,000 clones; 70% to 90% of them occurred a single time. The ten largest account for 3.5% of the sample.

This specimen's treatment or condition label, interpreted: about 20 received Ad26.COV2.S at low or high dose, single or two shots; about five received placebo; per-sample allocation not given. Repertoires of vaccine and placebo recipients were sequenced from samples taken on day 63 after the first injection. Cohort 1b enrolled 25 adults aged 18-55 years at a single site in Boston, USA, between 29 July and 7 August 2020. Ad26.COV2.S was a replication-incompetent adenovirus type 26 vector that expressed a prefusion-stabilized SARS-CoV-2 spike protein derived from the original Wuhan strain. V and J are truncated by 4 bases and 3 bases respectively, leaving an intervening sequence of 13 bases. The CDR3 spans 14 residues, from the cysteine through the phenylalanine. Just the 42-base CDR3 DNA is kept, in frame starting at base 1. The germline V gene (reference sequence) yields LGHDT for CDR1 and YNNKEL for CDR2.

On the study overall, not on this receptor specifically: Comparable non-spike TCR breadth was observed between vaccine and placebo recipients, consistent with only spike being contained in the vaccine. The study was not powered to compare responses between vaccine doses or regimens. It was noted by the authors that total T cell responses may have been underestimated by the TCR breadth and depth analyses. Spike-specific TCR breadth was higher in Ad26.COV2.S recipients than in placebo recipients (P = 0.0014). After vaccination, substantial breadth of spike-specific CD8+ and CD4+ T cell responses was reported.

There are a few counts of this clone. Its antigen is still unknown. One base away there is no much larger clone; base qualities are not given. Sample: peripheral blood, taken in a trial of Ad26.COV2.S vaccine versus placebo. The chain employs TRBV3-1 (or the pseudogene TRBV3-2) and TRBJ2-7, with a tentative D gene TRBD1 over 6 matching bases. The receptor comes from a person between 18 and 60 years old who received the Ad26.COV2.S COVID-19 vaccine or a placebo. The CDR3 here reads CASSPIWTDYEQYF. The DNA is TGTGCCAGCAGCCCTATTTGGACAGACTACGAGCAGTACTTC.